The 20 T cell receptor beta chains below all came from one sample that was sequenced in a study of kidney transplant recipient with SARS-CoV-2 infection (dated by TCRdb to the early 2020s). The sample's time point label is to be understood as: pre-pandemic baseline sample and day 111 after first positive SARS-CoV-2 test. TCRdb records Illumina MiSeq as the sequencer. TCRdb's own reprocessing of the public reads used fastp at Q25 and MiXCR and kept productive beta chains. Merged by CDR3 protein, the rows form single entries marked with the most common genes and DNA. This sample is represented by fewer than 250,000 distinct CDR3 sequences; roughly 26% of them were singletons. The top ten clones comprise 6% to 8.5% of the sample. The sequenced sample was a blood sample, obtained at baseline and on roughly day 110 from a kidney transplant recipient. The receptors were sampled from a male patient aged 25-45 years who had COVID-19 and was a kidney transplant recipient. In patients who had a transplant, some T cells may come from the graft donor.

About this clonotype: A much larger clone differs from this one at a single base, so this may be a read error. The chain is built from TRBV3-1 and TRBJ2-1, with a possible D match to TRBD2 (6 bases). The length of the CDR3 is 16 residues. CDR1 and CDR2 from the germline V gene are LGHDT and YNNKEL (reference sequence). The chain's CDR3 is CASSQTNGRFYNERFF. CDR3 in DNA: TGTGCCAGCAGCCAGACTAACGGGAGATTCTACAATGAGCGGTTCTTC.

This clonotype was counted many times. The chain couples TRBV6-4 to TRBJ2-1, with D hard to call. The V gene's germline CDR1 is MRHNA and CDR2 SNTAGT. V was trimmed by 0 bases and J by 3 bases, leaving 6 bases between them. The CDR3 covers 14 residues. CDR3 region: CASSDSDGYNEQFF. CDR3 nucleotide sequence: TGTGCCAGCAGTGACTCAGACGGCTACAATGAGCAGTTCTTC.

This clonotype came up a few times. This CDR3 is CASSLCYESRKTYGYTF. CDR3 coding DNA: TGTGCCAGCAGCCTATGTTATGAATCTCGAAAGACCTATGGCTACACCTTC. The chain joins TRBV7-6 to TRBJ1-2; unclear D gene. The germline CDR1 and CDR2 sequences are SGHVS and FNYEAQ. The CDR3 totals 17 residues. Trimming shortened V by 5 bases and J by 4 bases, and 23 bases separated the two germline ends.

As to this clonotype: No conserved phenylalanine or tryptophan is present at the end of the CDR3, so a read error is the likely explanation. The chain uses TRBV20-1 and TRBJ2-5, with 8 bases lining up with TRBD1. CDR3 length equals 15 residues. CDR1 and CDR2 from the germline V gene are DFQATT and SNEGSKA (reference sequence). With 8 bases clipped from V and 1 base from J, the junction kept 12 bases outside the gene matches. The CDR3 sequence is CSNIPRQGIQETQYS. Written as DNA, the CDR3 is TGCAGTAACATTCCTAGACAGGGGATCCAAGAGACCCAGTACTCC.

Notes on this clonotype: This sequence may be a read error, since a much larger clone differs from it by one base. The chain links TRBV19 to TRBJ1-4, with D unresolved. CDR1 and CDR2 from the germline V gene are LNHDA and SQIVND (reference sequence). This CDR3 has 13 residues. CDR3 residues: CASTTGTNEKLCF. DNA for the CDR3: TGTGCCAGTACCACGGGAACTAATGAAAAACTGTGTTTT.

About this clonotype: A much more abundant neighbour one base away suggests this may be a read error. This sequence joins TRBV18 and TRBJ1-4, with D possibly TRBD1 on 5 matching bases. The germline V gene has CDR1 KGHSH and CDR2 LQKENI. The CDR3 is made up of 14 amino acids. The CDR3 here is CANSPGVANEKLFF. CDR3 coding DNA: TGTGCCAACTCACCGGGGGTGGCTAATGAAAAACTGTTTTTT.

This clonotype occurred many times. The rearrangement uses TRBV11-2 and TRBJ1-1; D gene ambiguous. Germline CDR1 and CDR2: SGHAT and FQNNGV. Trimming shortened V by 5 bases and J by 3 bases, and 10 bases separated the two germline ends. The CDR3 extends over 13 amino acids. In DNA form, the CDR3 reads TGTGCCAGCAGCCCTGGGGTTTACACTGAAGCTTTCTTT. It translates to CASSPGVYTEAFF. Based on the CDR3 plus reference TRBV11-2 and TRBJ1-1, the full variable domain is EAGVAQSPRYKIIEKRQSVAFWCNPISGHATLYWYQQILGQGPKLLIQFQNNGVVDDSQLPKDRFSAERLKGVDSTLKIQPAKLEDSAVYLCASSPGVYTEAFFGQGTRLTVV.

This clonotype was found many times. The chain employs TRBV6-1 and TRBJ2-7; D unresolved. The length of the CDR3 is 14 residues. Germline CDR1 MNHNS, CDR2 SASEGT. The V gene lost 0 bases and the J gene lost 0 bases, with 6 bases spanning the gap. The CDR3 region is CASSEAGTSYEQYF. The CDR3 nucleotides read TGTGCCAGCAGTGAAGCGGGCACCTCCTACGAGCAGTACTTC.

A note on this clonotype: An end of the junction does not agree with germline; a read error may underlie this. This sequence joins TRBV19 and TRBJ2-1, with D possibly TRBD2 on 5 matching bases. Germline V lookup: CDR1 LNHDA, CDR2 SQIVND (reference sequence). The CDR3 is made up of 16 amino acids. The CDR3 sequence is CTSSPPVGGKFNEQFF. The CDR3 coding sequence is TGTACCAGTAGTCCCCCGGTTGGAGGAAAATTTAATGAGCAGTTCTTC.

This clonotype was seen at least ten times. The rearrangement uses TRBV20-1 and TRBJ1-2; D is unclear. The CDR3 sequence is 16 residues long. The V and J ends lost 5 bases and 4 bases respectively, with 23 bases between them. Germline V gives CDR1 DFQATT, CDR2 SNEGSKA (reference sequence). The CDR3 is CSALVMLFRKTYGYTF. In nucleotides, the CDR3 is TGCAGTGCTCTGGTAATGCTGTTTCGAAAGACCTATGGCTACACCTTC.

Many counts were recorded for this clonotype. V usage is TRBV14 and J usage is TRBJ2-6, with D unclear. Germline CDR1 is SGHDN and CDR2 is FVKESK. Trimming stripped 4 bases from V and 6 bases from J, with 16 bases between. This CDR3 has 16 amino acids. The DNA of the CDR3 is TGTGCCAGCAGCCCGGAACAGCGCCGCTTGGCCAACGTCCTGACTTTC. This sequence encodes CASSPEQRRLANVLTF.

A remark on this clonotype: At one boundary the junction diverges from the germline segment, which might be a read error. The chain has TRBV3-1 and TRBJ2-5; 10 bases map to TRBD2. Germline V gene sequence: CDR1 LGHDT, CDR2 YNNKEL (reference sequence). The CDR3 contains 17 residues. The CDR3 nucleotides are TGTGCCGGCAGCCAGGGGTCACTAGCGGGGAACCAAGAGACCCAGTACTTC. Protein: CAGSQGSLAGNQETQYF.

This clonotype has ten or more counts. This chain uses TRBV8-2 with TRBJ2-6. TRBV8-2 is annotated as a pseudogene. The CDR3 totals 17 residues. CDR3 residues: CGTITRITQSRANVLTF. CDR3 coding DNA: TGTGGCACGATTACCAGGATAACACAAAGTCGGGCCAACGTCCTGACTTTC.

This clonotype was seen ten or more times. CDR3 loop: CASSLFGTGVGYTF. Here the CDR3 DNA reads TGTGCCAGCAGCTTGTTCGGGACAGGGGTCGGCTACACCTTC. The chain uses TRBV5-4 and TRBJ1-2; TRBD1 matches 10 bases. The CDR3 runs 14 residues. The trim removed 1 base at V and 8 bases at J, leaving 5 bases unmatched. CDR1 and CDR2 from the germline V gene are SGHNT and YYREEE (reference sequence).

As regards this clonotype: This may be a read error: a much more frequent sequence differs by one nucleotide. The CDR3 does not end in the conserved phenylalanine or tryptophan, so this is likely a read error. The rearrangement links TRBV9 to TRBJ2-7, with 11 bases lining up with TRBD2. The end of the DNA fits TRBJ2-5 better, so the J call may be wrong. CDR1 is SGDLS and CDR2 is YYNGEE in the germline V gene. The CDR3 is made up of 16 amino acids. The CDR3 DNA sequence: TGTGCCAGCAGCGTAGGACTAGCGGGAAATATAGAGACCCAGTACCTC. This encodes CASSVGLAGNIETQYL.

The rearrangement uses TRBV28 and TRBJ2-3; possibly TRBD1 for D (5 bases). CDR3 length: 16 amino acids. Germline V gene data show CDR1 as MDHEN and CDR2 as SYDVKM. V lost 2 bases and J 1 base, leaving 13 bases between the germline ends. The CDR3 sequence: CASSLAWTSGTDTQYF. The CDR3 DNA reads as TGTGCCAGCAGTTTAGCATGGACATCTGGCACAGATACGCAGTATTTT.

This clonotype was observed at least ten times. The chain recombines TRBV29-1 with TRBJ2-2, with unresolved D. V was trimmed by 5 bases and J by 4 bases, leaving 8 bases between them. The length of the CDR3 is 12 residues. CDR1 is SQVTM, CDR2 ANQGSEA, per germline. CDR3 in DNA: TGCAGCGTTATCCTAGGCACCGGGGAGCTGTTTTTT. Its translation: CSVILGTGELFF.

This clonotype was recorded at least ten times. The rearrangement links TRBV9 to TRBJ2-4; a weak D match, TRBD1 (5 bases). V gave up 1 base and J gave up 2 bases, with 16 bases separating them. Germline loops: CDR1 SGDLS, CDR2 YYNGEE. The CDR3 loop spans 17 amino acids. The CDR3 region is CASSVPWGPDTKNIQYF. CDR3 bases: TGTGCCAGCAGCGTACCCTGGGGCCCTGACACCAAAAACATTCAGTACTTC. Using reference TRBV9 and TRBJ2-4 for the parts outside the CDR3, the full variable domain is DSGVTQTPKHLITATGQRVTLRCSPRSGDLSVYWYQQSLDQGLQFLIQYYNGEERAKGNILERFSAQQFPDLHSELNLSSLELGDSALYFCASSVPWGPDTKNIQYFGAGTRLSVL.

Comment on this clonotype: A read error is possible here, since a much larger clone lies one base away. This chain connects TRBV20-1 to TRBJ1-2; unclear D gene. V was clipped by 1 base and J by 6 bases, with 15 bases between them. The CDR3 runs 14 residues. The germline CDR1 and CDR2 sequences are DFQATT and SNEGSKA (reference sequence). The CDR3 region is CSARVPGQRDGYTF. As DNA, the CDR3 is TGCAGTGCTAGAGTGCCCGGGCAACGAGATGGCTACACCTTC.

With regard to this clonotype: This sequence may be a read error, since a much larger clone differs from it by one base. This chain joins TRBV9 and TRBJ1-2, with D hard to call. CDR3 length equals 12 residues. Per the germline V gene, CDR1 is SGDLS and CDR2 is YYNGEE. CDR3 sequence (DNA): TGTGCCAGCAGCGTCAGTTCCTATGGCTACATCTTC. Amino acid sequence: CASSVSSYGYIF.